This T cell receptor (beta chain) was profiled in a study of Graves' ophthalmopathy and Graves' hyperthyroidism. This clonotype was picked up a small number of times. A junction boundary mismatches the germline segment, possibly from a read error. This CDR3 spans 14 amino acids. The germline CDR1 and CDR2 sequences are SGHNT and YENEEA. RNA transcripts served as template for amplifying TCR beta CDR3 sequences. Second-round multiplex PCR followed a first-round RT-PCR using HTBI primers. Using its own MiXCR run on the multiplex PCR reads, TCRdb lists one record per CDR3 protein. This sample has about 400,000 distinct CDR3 sequences, with about 17% found just once.

The sequenced sample was peripheral blood. The genes are TRBV11-3 and TRBJ1-1; D is ambiguous. The source of this sequence is a young woman with Graves' ophthalmopathy. The CDR3 region has the DNA TGTGCCAGCAGCTTCCGAGGAGAGAACACTGAAGCTCTCTTT. It encodes CASSFRGENTEALF.